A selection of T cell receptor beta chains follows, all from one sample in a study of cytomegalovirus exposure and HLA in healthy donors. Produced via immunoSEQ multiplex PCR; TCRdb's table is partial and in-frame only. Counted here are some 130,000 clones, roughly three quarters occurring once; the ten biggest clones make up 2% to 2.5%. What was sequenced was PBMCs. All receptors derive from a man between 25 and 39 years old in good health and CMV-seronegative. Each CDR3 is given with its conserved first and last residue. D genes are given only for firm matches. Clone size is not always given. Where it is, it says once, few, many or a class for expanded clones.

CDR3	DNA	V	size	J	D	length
CASSLDGGGYTF	TGTGCCAGCAGTTTAGATGGGGGGGGCTACACCTTC	TRBV27	-	TRBJ1-2	-	12
CASSLLAKETQYF	TGTGCCAGCAGTTTATTGGCCAAAGAGACCCAGTACTTC	TRBV27	-	TRBJ2-5	-	13
CASRLGGQPQHF	TGTGCCAGTCGGTTGGGAGGTCAGCCCCAGCATTTT	TRBV19	few	TRBJ1-5	-	12
CASSINSGQPQHF	TGTGCCAGTAGTATAAACTCAGGTCAGCCCCAGCATTTT	TRBV19	-	TRBJ1-5	-	13
CASSVVGTSAGELFF	TGTGCCAGCAGCGTAGTGGGGACTAGCGCCGGGGAGCTGTTTTTT	TRBV9	-	TRBJ2-2	TRBD2	15
CASSIEVQGRDQPQHF	TGTGCCAGTAGTATAGAAGTACAGGGTAGGGATCAGCCCCAGCATTTT	TRBV19	-	TRBJ1-5	-	16
CASSLLQGTGELFF	TGTGCCAGTAGCCTACTACAGGGGACCGGGGAGCTGTTTTTT	TRBV19	-	TRBJ2-2	TRBD1	14
CASSSLPDRVLFF	TGTGCCAGCAGCTCACTCCCGGACAGGGTGCTGTTTTTT	TRBV7-8	once	TRBJ2-2	TRBD1	13
CAWSWSSYEQYF	TGTGCCTGGAGCTGGAGCTCCTACGAGCAGTACTTC	TRBV30	-	TRBJ2-7	-	12
CATSRDQEPSSTDTQYF	TGTGCCACCAGCAGAGATCAAGAGCCGTCGAGCACAGATACGCAGTATTTT	TRBV15	once	TRBJ2-3	-	17
CASSWPYSNQPQHF	TGTGCCAGTAGCTGGCCATATAGCAATCAGCCCCAGCATTTT	TRBV19	-	TRBJ1-5	-	14
CAWSVAGANTEAFF	TGTGCCTGGAGTGTAGCAGGGGCGAACACTGAAGCTTTCTTT	TRBV30	-	TRBJ1-1	-	14
CASSLHLRGIQHNEQFF	TGCGCCAGCAGCTTACACCTGAGGGGGATTCAGCACAATGAGCAGTTCTTC	TRBV5-1	-	TRBJ2-1	-	17
CATGGGYTDTQYF	TGTGCCACCGGCGGGGGATACACAGATACGCAGTATTTT	TRBV19	-	TRBJ2-3	TRBD2	13
CATSGGRGIRDTQYF	TGTGCCACCTCGGGCGGTAGGGGGATCCGAGATACGCAGTATTTT	TRBV19	once	TRBJ2-3	-	15
CASSTTSGAVLNNEQFF	TGTGCCAGCAGCACGACTAGCGGAGCGGTACTAAACAATGAGCAGTTCTTC	TRBV7-8	-	TRBJ2-1	TRBD2	17
CASSLPGTSFSNEQFF	TGCGCCAGCAGCTTACCGGGGACTAGCTTTTCGAATGAGCAGTTCTTC	TRBV5-1	once	TRBJ2-1	TRBD2	16
CASSPPGGGEKLFF	TGTGCCAGCAGTCCCCCCGGGGGAGGTGAAAAACTGTTTTTT	TRBV28	-	TRBJ1-4	-	14
CASSDRDREQYF	TGTGCCAGCAGTGATAGGGACAGGGAGCAGTACTTC	TRBV6-1	-	TRBJ2-7	TRBD1	12
CASSFSAGQGTGELFF	TGCGCCAGCAGCTTCTCGGCAGGCCAGGGGACCGGGGAGCTGTTTTTT	TRBV5-1	few	TRBJ2-2	-	16
CASSTRQGPGELFF	TGCGCCAGCAGCACCCGGCAGGGCCCCGGGGAGCTGTTTTTT	TRBV5-1	-	TRBJ2-2	-	14
CASSMTIAGSYEQYF	TGTGCCAGCAGCATGACCATAGCGGGCTCCTACGAGCAGTACTTC	TRBV7-6	-	TRBJ2-7	TRBD2	15
CASSEISTAKNIQYF	TGTGCCAGCAGCGAGATATCTACGGCCAAAAACATTCAGTACTTC	TRBV7-9	few	TRBJ2-4	-	15
CSVEKREGPVYNEQFF	TGCAGCGTTGAAAAGCGGGAGGGCCCCGTGTACAATGAGCAGTTCTTC	TRBV29-1	-	TRBJ2-1	TRBD2	16
CASSPHLRQGANTEAFF	TGTGCCAGCAGCCCACACCTGAGACAGGGGGCCAACACTGAAGCTTTCTTT	TRBV7-2	-	TRBJ1-1	TRBD1	17
CASVASGTDTQYF	TGTGCCAGTGTGGCTAGCGGGACGGATACGCAGTATTTT	TRBV19	-	TRBJ2-3	TRBD2	13
CASSPSGAETQYF	TGTGCCAGTAGTCCGTCGGGAGCGGAGACCCAGTACTTC	TRBV19	-	TRBJ2-5	-	13
CATSRDDSQETQYF	TGTGCCACCAGCAGAGATGACTCACAAGAGACCCAGTACTTC	TRBV15	-	TRBJ2-5	-	14
CASSLMTSPTITDTQYF	TGCGCCAGCAGTTTGATGACTAGCCCTACCATCACAGATACGCAGTATTTT	TRBV10-2	once	TRBJ2-3	TRBD2	17
CASSPYSGQRNQPQHF	TGTGCCAGTAGTCCCTACTCGGGACAGCGCAATCAGCCCCAGCATTTT	TRBV19	few	TRBJ1-5	TRBD1	16
CASNRGSNEQFF	TGTGCCAGTAATCGGGGTAGTAATGAGCAGTTCTTC	TRBV19	-	TRBJ2-1	-	12
CSGAGLAGSHEQYF	TGCAGCGGGGCCGGACTAGCGGGAAGTCACGAGCAGTACTTC	TRBV29-1	-	TRBJ2-7	TRBD2	14
CASSPPNSGNTGELFF	TGTGCCAGCTCCCCCCCGAATAGCGGAAACACCGGGGAGCTGTTTTTT	TRBV18	-	TRBJ2-2	-	16
CASSAGGLDTQYF	TGTGCCAGCAGCGCCGGAGGACTGGATACGCAGTATTTT	TRBV7-2	-	TRBJ2-3	-	13
CASSSMSSGRGPTDTQYF	TGTGCCAGCTCATCAATGTCTAGCGGGAGGGGCCCCACAGATACGCAGTATTTT	TRBV18	-	TRBJ2-3	TRBD2	18
CASSRQQATNEKLFF	TGTGCCAGCAGTCGCCAGCAGGCAACTAATGAAAAACTGTTTTTT	TRBV7-8	-	TRBJ1-4	-	15
CASRRELSSGNTIYF	TGTGCCAGCAGGCGAGAACTTAGCTCTGGAAACACCATATATTTT	TRBV2	-	TRBJ1-3	-	15
CSSSRRQGFVNTEAFF	TGTTCCAGCAGCCGCCGACAGGGTTTCGTGAACACTGAAGCTTTCTTT	TRBV7-9	few	TRBJ1-1	TRBD1	16
CASHPGRGLNTGELFF	TGTGCCAGCCACCCTGGGCGGGGACTCAACACCGGGGAGCTGTTTTTT	TRBV9	-	TRBJ2-2	-	16
CASSATSGRSPYEQYF	TGCGCCAGCAGCGCCACTAGCGGGAGGTCGCCCTACGAGCAGTACTTC	TRBV5-1	-	TRBJ2-7	TRBD2	16
CASSFGLVNTGELFF	TGTGCCAGCAGCTTCGGGTTAGTGAACACCGGGGAGCTGTTTTTT	TRBV5-4	-	TRBJ2-2	-	15
CASSLMDRGDEQYF	TGTGCCAGCAGCTTGATGGACAGGGGGGACGAGCAGTACTTC	TRBV7-8	-	TRBJ2-7	TRBD1	14
CASSGGLAGEFYEQYF	TGTGCCAGCAGTGGGGGACTAGCGGGAGAATTCTACGAGCAGTACTTC	TRBV25-1	-	TRBJ2-7	TRBD2	16